One sample yielded the 32 T cell receptor beta chains listed below, sequenced in a study of blood T cell repertoires in COVID-19. Produced via immunoSEQ multiplex PCR; TCRdb's table is partial and in-frame only. The sample lists 220,000 or so clones; almost 90% were seen once. The sequenced material came from PBMCs or T cells enriched from blood (not recorded which). The receptor source for this set is a man aged 25-45 years who had been exposed to COVID-19.

This clone showed up just once. This chain connects TRBV6-2 or TRBV6-3 to TRBJ2-2, with 7 bases fitting TRBD1. J lost 5 bases, V lost 2 bases, and 11 bases had no gene match. Per germline, CDR1 MNHEY and CDR2 SVGEGT. The CDR3 totals 17 residues. CDR3 coding DNA: TGTGCCAGCAGTTACCCCTTGACAGGGTACGATACCGGGGAGCTGTTTTTT. This codes for CASSYPLTGYDTGELFF.

The chain recombines TRBV10-2 with TRBJ1-5, with 8 bases that match TRBD1. The CDR3 contains 17 residues. Trimming at V came to 0 bases and at J to 0 bases, leaving 4 bases not matched to a gene. Germline V CDR1 and CDR2: WSHSY, SAAADI. Written as DNA, the CDR3 is TGCGCCAGCAGTGAGTCGACTGGGACAGGTAGCAATCAGCCCCAGCATTTT. It translates to CASSESTGTGSNQPQHF.

The genes are TRBV5-1 and TRBJ2-2; possibly TRBD1 for D (5 bases). Trimming stripped 3 bases from V and 2 bases from J, with 11 bases between. This CDR3 spans 15 amino acids. Germline assignment: CDR1 SGHRS and CDR2 YFSETQ. This chain's CDR3 is CASSSQDTNTGELFF. The CDR3 nucleotides are TGCGCCAGCAGCTCACAGGACACAAACACCGGGGAGCTGTTTTTT.

The chain recombines TRBV5-1 with TRBJ2-7; the D is unclear. The CDR3 has 16 amino acids. Per germline, CDR1 SGHRS and CDR2 YFSETQ. Trimming took off 0 bases at V and 0 bases at J, with 13 bases between the two ends. CDR3 coding DNA: TGCGCCAGCAGCTTGGCAGGCCCTGCTCCCTCCTACGAGCAGTACTTC. Protein: CASSLAGPAPSYEQYF.

A single count supports this clone. The chain carries TRBV24-1 and TRBJ2-1; the match to TRBD1 covers 10 bases. The junction had 8 bases not matched to a gene; V was cut back by 3 bases and J by 7 bases. The CDR3 contains 16 residues. Germline assignment: CDR1 KGHDR and CDR2 SFDVKD. In DNA form, the CDR3 reads TGTGCCACCAGTGATGCCGACAGGGGGCTTGGGAATGAGCAGTTCTTC. Translation gives CATSDADRGLGNEQFF.

The V call is TRBV13, the J call TRBJ1-5; 11 positions match TRBD1. V dropped 1 base and J dropped 5; count of bases not matched to a gene: 4. Germline loops: CDR1 PRHDT, CDR2 FYEKMQ (reference sequence). The CDR3 loop spans 16 amino acids. CDR3 nucleotides: TGTGCCAGCAGCTTAGAAGGACAGGGGGCCGATCAGCCCCAGCATTTT. Its protein product is CASSLEGQGADQPQHF.

This chain links TRBV6-2 or TRBV6-3 with TRBJ2-7; TRBD1 agrees at 10 bases. The V and J ends lost 0 bases and 5 bases, in that order; junction bases with no gene match: 7. The CDR3 runs 16 residues. CDR1 and CDR2 (germline): MNHEY, SVGEGT. The CDR3 is CASSYSGTGVKHEQYF. DNA for the CDR3: TGTGCCAGCAGTTACTCTGGGACAGGGGTGAAGCACGAGCAGTACTTC.

This clone is a singleton in its sample. This chain connects TRBV11-3 to TRBJ2-2, with a tentative D call TRBD2 (5 bases). This CDR3 contains 15 residues. The V and J ends lost 4 bases and 5 bases respectively, with 14 bases between them. The germline gives CDR1 SGHNT, CDR2 YENEEA. The CDR3, as DNA: TGTGCCAGCAGCTCTCGCTTTGAGGGTACCGGGGAGCTGTTTTTT. This codes for CASSSRFEGTGELFF.

The gene calls are TRBV5-1 and TRBJ2-7; possibly TRBD2 for D (7 bases). CDR3 length equals 13 residues. Trimming left V 1 base short and J 6 bases short, with 11 bases between. Germline values: CDR1 SGHRS, CDR2 YFSETQ. For the CDR3, the DNA is TGCGCCAGCAGCTTGCGGGGGGCAGGCGAGCAGTACTTC. Translating gives CASSLRGAGEQYF.

The chain couples TRBV12-5 to TRBJ2-7; possible D gene TRBD1, 5 bases. The CDR3 spans 16 residues. V lost 0 bases and J 2 bases, leaving 14 bases between the germline ends. Germline V gives CDR1 LGHNT, CDR2 FRNRAP. The CDR3 DNA sequence: TGTGCTAGTGGTTTGGTACAAGGGGTGGTACCCTACGAGCAGTACTTC. Protein: CASGLVQGVVPYEQYF.

The chain uses TRBV7-2 and TRBJ1-5; no firm D call. The CDR3 is made up of 15 amino acids. V was clipped by 1 base and J by 1 base, with 8 bases between them. Per the germline V gene, CDR1 is SGHTA and CDR2 is FQGNSA. The CDR3 region is CASSLGRQSNQPQHF. The CDR3 DNA reads TGTGCCAGCAGCTTAGGGCGGCAAAGCAATCAGCCCCAGCATTTT.

The rearrangement uses TRBV18 and TRBJ2-7, with 7 positions matching TRBD2. Trimming removed 3 bases from V and 3 bases from J; junction bases left unmatched: 5. The CDR3 has 14 amino acids. Germline values: CDR1 KGHSH, CDR2 LQKENI. The CDR3 nucleotides read TGTGCCAGCTCACCGGGAGGGATGAGCTACGAGCAGTACTTC. It is translated as CASSPGGMSYEQYF.

V gene TRBV6-5 combines with J gene TRBJ1-4, with 8 bases that match TRBD1. J was trimmed by 7 bases and V by 6 bases; bases with no gene match: 7. CDR1 and CDR2 (germline): MNHEY, SVGAGI. The CDR3 consists of 14 residues. CDR3 in DNA: TGTGCCAGCAGAGGCGGACAGGGCTTTGAAAAACTGTTTTTT. It translates to CASRGGQGFEKLFF.

This clone was counted between two and nine times. This chain joins TRBV4-1 and TRBJ2-1, with 11 bases identical to TRBD2. Germline V gene lookup returns CDR1 MGHRA and CDR2 YSYEKL. Germline trimming cut 2 bases from V and 0 bases from J; bases unmatched to any gene: 3. The CDR3 length is 17 residues. This CDR3 is CASSQLTSGGSYNEQFF. The DNA for the CDR3 is TGCGCCAGCAGCCAACTTACTAGCGGGGGCTCCTACAATGAGCAGTTCTTC.

The V gene is TRBV19, the J gene TRBJ1-1, with 7 bases aligning to TRBD1. V lost 4 bases and J lost 10; bases outside the gene matches: 9. Germline V gene sequence: CDR1 LNHDA, CDR2 SQIVND (reference sequence). There are 13 residues in the CDR3. CDR3 sequence reads: CASSKSGQGGAFF. In DNA form, the CDR3 reads TGTGCCAGTAGTAAATCGGGGCAGGGGGGAGCTTTCTTT.

The rearrangement joins TRBV19 to TRBJ1-2; 7 bases line up with TRBD1. Germline assignment: CDR1 LNHDA and CDR2 SQIVND (reference sequence). This CDR3 comprises 13 residues. Germline trimming cut 11 bases from V and 6 bases from J; bases unmatched to any gene: 12. In DNA, the CDR3 is TGTGCCTCAGGAACAGGGGTTGCCCATGGCTACACCTTC. Translation gives CASGTGVAHGYTF.

This chain uses TRBV5-1 with TRBJ2-5, with TRBD2 matching 8 bases. The CDR3 spans 17 residues. Germline lookup yields CDR1 SGHRS and CDR2 YFSETQ. Germline trimming cut 4 bases from V and 0 bases from J; bases unmatched to any gene: 11. The DNA for the CDR3 is TGCGCCAGCAGCGCTCAACCCGGGGGGGCGGACCAAGAGACCCAGTACTTC. It specifies CASSAQPGGADQETQYF.

The gene calls are TRBV5-1 and TRBJ2-1, with D possibly matching TRBD2 (6 bases). This CDR3 has 16 amino acids. Trimming cost V 4 bases and J 3 bases, with 17 bases left between them. Germline V gives CDR1 SGHRS, CDR2 YFSETQ. The CDR3 region is CASSMGRWEVYNEQFF. The CDR3 DNA is TGCGCCAGCAGCATGGGACGCTGGGAGGTCTACAATGAGCAGTTCTTC. The full variable domain, completed using reference TRBV5-1 and TRBJ2-1, is KAGVTQTPRYLIKTRGQQVTLSCSPISGHRSVSWYQQTPGQGLQFLFEYFSETQRNKGNFPGRFSGRQFSNSRSEMNVSTLELGDSALYLCASSMGRWEVYNEQFFGPGTRLTVL.

This chain uses TRBV11-2 with TRBJ1-3; possible D gene TRBD1, 5 bases. Trimming pared 5 bases from V and 1 base from J, leaving 9 bases between. The CDR3 has 14 residues. Germline CDR1 is SGHAT and CDR2 is FQNNGV. The CDR3 loop is CASSPGTSGNTIYF. The CDR3 nucleotides read TGTGCCAGCAGCCCCGGGACTTCTGGAAACACCATATATTTT.

In nucleotides, the CDR3 is TGTGCCAGCAGCATAGCTTGGAACAGGGCGAACAATGAGCAGTTCTTC. It yields the protein CASSIAWNRANNEQFF. The chain employs TRBV5-6 and TRBJ2-1; weak D call: TRBD1 (6 bases). Trimming left V 4 bases short and J 5 bases short, with 19 bases between. The CDR3 is 16 amino acids. In germline, CDR1 is SGHDT, CDR2 YYEEEE.

CDR3 region: CASSTGTAISKKLFF. In nucleotides, the CDR3 is TGTGCCAGTAGTACCGGGACAGCAATTAGCAAAAAACTGTTTTTT. The V and J genes are TRBV19 and TRBJ1-4; 7 bases are shared with TRBD1. CDR1 LNHDA and CDR2 SQIVND come from the germline V gene (reference sequence). CDR3 size: 15 residues. The V and J ends lost 4 bases and 9 bases, in that order; junction bases with no gene match: 11. Full variable domain (outside the CDR3, taken from reference TRBV19 and TRBJ1-4): DGGITQSPKYLFRKEGQNVTLSCEQNLNHDAMYWYRQDPGQGLRLIYYSQIVNDFQKGDIAEGYSVSREKKESFPLTVTSAQKNPTAFYLCASSTGTAISKKLFFGSGTQLSVL.

The chain carries TRBV5-4 and TRBJ1-2; 7 nucleotides align to TRBD1. The V gene's germline CDR1 is SGHNT and CDR2 YYREEE (reference sequence). Trimming removed 7 bases from V and 6 bases from J; junction bases left unmatched: 9. The CDR3 has 13 residues. The CDR3 DNA is TGTGCCAGCGGCTGGACAGGCTTAGATGGCTACACCTTC. The encoded protein is CASGWTGLDGYTF.

The genes are TRBV7-2 and TRBJ1-2; D is unresolved. CDR3 size: 14 residues. V shed 1 base and J shed 7 bases, with 13 bases lying between them. The germline gives CDR1 SGHTA, CDR2 FQGNSA. The chain's CDR3 is CASSLVVGPGGYTF. In DNA form, the CDR3 reads TGTGCCAGCAGCTTAGTAGTGGGTCCGGGTGGCTACACCTTC.

The chain employs TRBV2 and TRBJ1-4; the match to TRBD1 covers 11 bases. V was pared by 1 base and J by 6 bases, with 1 base of the junction left unmatched. The CDR3 totals 15 residues. CDR1 is SNHLY and CDR2 is FYNNEI in the germline V gene. CDR3 protein: CASSEGTGGDEKLFF. The DNA of the CDR3 is TGTGCCAGCAGTGAAGGGACAGGGGGCGATGAAAAACTGTTTTTT.

The chain uses TRBV7-9 and TRBJ2-5; D possibly corresponds to TRBD2 (5 bases). Germline CDR1 reads SEHNR; CDR2 reads FQNEAQ (reference sequence). The CDR3 is made up of 13 amino acids. V lost 0 bases, J lost 5 bases, and 7 bases lay in between. This chain's CDR3 is CASSLAGSETQYF. CDR3 DNA: TGTGCCAGCAGCTTAGCAGGGAGTGAGACCCAGTACTTC.

V usage is TRBV6-5 and J usage is TRBJ2-1; TRBD1 matches 8 bases. V lost 4 bases to trimming and J lost 6 bases; unmatched junction nucleotides: 2. Germline V lookup: CDR1 MNHEY, CDR2 SVGAGI. This CDR3 is 13 amino acids long. CDR3 in DNA: TGTGCCAGCAGTTTCACAGGGGGCAATGAGCAGTTCTTC. Amino acids: CASSFTGGNEQFF.

V gene TRBV20-1 combines with J gene TRBJ2-7; 9 bases map to TRBD1. Looked up from germline, CDR1 is DFQATT and CDR2 is SNEGSKA (reference sequence). The CDR3 runs 14 residues. The trim removed 3 bases at V and 4 bases at J, leaving 7 bases unmatched. CDR3 sequence: CSASSGTGRYEQYF. The CDR3 DNA follows: TGCAGTGCTAGTTCCGGGACAGGGAGGTACGAGCAGTACTTC.

This chain connects TRBV18 to TRBJ2-5; 9 positions agree with TRBD2. The CDR3 extends over 18 amino acids. Germline lookup yields CDR1 KGHSH and CDR2 LQKENI. The ends lost 3 bases at V and 9 bases at J; junction bases unmatched: 20. CDR3 amino acids: CASSPTISSGDTRGAQYF. CDR3 nucleotides: TGTGCCAGCTCACCCACGATCTCTAGCGGGGATACAAGAGGGGCCCAGTACTTC.

This clone was seen once. This chain connects TRBV3-1 (or the pseudogene TRBV3-2) to TRBJ1-2; no reliable D call. The CDR3 sequence is 13 residues long. Germline values: CDR1 LGHDT, CDR2 YNNKEL (reference sequence). V lost 4 bases and J 3 bases, leaving 9 bases between the germline ends. The CDR3, as DNA: TGTGCCAGCAGCCCCGCGGAGGACTATGGCTACACCTTC. Translated: CASSPAEDYGYTF.

The chain joins TRBV18 to TRBJ2-2; D is possibly TRBD1 (7 bases). Germline CDR1 is KGHSH and CDR2 is LQKENI. The V end was cut by 3 bases, the J end by 10 bases, with 15 bases between. The CDR3 consists of 14 residues. CDR3 sequence: CASSPGTAGVELFF. The DNA for the CDR3 is TGTGCCAGCTCACCCGGGACAGCGGGCGTGGAGCTGTTTTTT.

This chain uses TRBV7-2 with TRBJ2-1, with 12 bases that match TRBD2. Germline loops: CDR1 SGHTA, CDR2 FQGNSA. With 3 bases clipped from V and 1 base from J, the junction kept 10 bases outside the gene matches. The length of the CDR3 is 19 residues. DNA for the CDR3: TGTGCCAGCAGCTTCCTAGCGGGGGGGCGGGAACCTTCCTACAATGAGCAGTTCTTC. Translating it yields CASSFLAGGREPSYNEQFF.

For the CDR3, the DNA is TGTGCCAGCTCACCACCTCTGCCCTACGTTAGTACTGAAGCTTTCTTT. This gives the protein CASSPPLPYVSTEAFF. This chain connects TRBV18 to TRBJ1-1, with no clear D. The CDR3 sequence is 16 residues long. Looked up from germline, CDR1 is KGHSH and CDR2 is LQKENI. The V end was cut by 0 bases, the J end by 5 bases, with 16 bases between.